The source of this T cell receptor (beta chain) is a study of T cell responses to AZD1222 COVID-19 vaccine. Study findings and constraints: Within unmutated variant regions lay the reported targets of nearly half of spike-specific TCRs. Spike-specific TCR breadth and depth grew following two AZD1222 doses.

Produced via immunoSEQ multiplex PCR; TCRdb's table is partial and in-frame only. This table holds nearly 200,000 clones, approximately 93% found once. Timing groups of about 4 and about 12 weeks for second doses were pooled. Turning to this clone: What it binds is unknown.

Trimming removed 7 bases at V and 7 bases at J, with 16 bases between. CDR3 length equals 13 residues. Sequenced here: peripheral blood, sampled 28 days after the second AZD1222 dose. The chain recombines TRBV12-3 or TRBV12-4 with TRBJ1-2; D perhaps matches TRBD1 (5 bases). The TCR was taken from an adult who received the AZD1222 COVID-19 vaccine. The CDR3 DNA is TGTGCCAGCATAAGCAGGGAAGTCGGTGGCTACACCTTC. The encoded protein is CASISREVGGYTF.